The rows below give T cell receptor beta chains drawn from one sample of a study of blood T cell repertoires in COVID-19. Generated by immunoSEQ multiplex PCR, the TCRdb table keeps only in-frame clones and is missing some. The repertoire holds roughly 100,000 clones, about 75% seen once, with roughly 21% in the top ten. Specimen: peripheral blood. All receptors come from a woman between 65 and 79 years old with acute or convalescent COVID-19. Each CDR3 is given with its conserved first and last residue. D genes are given only for firm matches. Clone size appears in some rows only: once, few, many, or a class for an expanded clone.

J gene	V gene	clone size	D gene	CDR3 DNA	CDR3 protein
TRBJ1-5	TRBV27	NA	TRBD1	TGTGCCAGCAGTTTAATGGCAGGGGGGAATCAGCCCCAGCATTTT	CASSLMAGGNQPQHF
TRBJ1-5	TRBV7-2	few	NA	TGTGCCAGCAGCTCCACAACAGGGCCGAATCAGCCCCAGCATTTT	CASSSTTGPNQPQHF
TRBJ2-1	TRBV7-2	NA	TRBD1	TGTGCCAGCAGCCTGGGACAGTTCAATGAGCAGTTCTTC	CASSLGQFNEQFF
TRBJ1-2	TRBV9	NA	TRBD1	TGTGCCAGCAGCCGGGGGTGGACAGGGACCCAAACTCTGGAAGGCTACACCTTC	CASSRGWTGTQTLEGYTF
TRBJ1-1	TRBV2	NA	NA	TGTGCCAGCAGTGAACACCCTAGAAACACTGAAGCTTTCTTT	CASSEHPRNTEAFF
TRBJ1-1	TRBV18	once	NA	TGTGCCAGCTCACCACCGAAGGGAGGGGGAGGCACTGAAGCTTTCTTT	CASSPPKGGGGTEAFF
TRBJ1-1	TRBV3-1/TRBV3-2	NA	NA	TGTGCCAGCAGCCAAGGGCAGTTGGCTGAAGCTTTCTTT	CASSQGQLAEAFF
TRBJ2-2	TRBV6-2/TRBV6-3	NA	NA	TGTGCCAGCAGTTCATTACGACAGGCTCGAGGCACCGGGGAGCTGTTTTTT	CASSSLRQARGTGELFF
TRBJ1-5	TRBV18	NA	NA	TGTGCCAGCTCACTTGACAGCGTGAATCAGCCCCAGCATTTT	CASSLDSVNQPQHF
TRBJ1-1	TRBV18	NA	NA	TGTGCCAGCTCATCCTCTCCTGTTTTGGAGACTGAAGCTTTCTTT	CASSSSPVLETEAFF
TRBJ1-2	TRBV21-1	once	NA	TGTGCCAGCAGCAAAAGGGGCCCGAGAGGCCCGTTCCTTAACTATGGCTACACCTTC	CASSKRGPRGPFLNYGYTF
TRBJ2-2	TRBV5-1	NA	NA	TGCGCCAGCAGGTTCGGGGAGCCCTCGAACACCGGGGAGCTGTTTTTT	CASRFGEPSNTGELFF
TRBJ2-2	TRBV7-9	once	TRBD1	TGTGCCAGCAGCTTGAGGGGACAGTCGGGCACCGGGGAGCTGTTTTTT	CASSLRGQSGTGELFF
TRBJ2-7	TRBV18	NA	NA	TGTGCCAGCTCGCGCTCCGACAACTACGAGCAGTACTTC	CASSRSDNYEQYF
TRBJ2-1	TRBV10-1	NA	NA	TGCGCCAGCAGTGACCCACTAAATGAGCAGTTCTTC	CASSDPLNEQFF
TRBJ1-5	TRBV7-2	NA	NA	TGTGCCAGCAGCATGACCGGGACACCCAATCAGCCCCAGCATTTT	CASSMTGTPNQPQHF
TRBJ2-5	TRBV15	NA	NA	TGTGCCACCAGCAGCCCCCACCATTCTGCGTTGAACCCAGGTACCCAGTACTTC	CATSSPHHSALNPGTQYF
TRBJ2-5	TRBV7-2	NA	TRBD1	TGTGCCAGCAGCGGGACAGGAAATTTCGAGACCCAGTACTTC	CASSGTGNFETQYF
TRBJ2-7	TRBV6-5	NA	NA	TGTGCCAGCAGTTACGGTTTGACCGGGTTCGTCTACGAGCAGTACTTC	CASSYGLTGFVYEQYF
TRBJ2-2	TRBV6-5	NA	TRBD2	TGTGCCAGCAGCGGGGGGGGCCATACCGGGGAGCTGTTTTTT	CASSGGGHTGELFF
TRBJ1-1	TRBV2	NA	NA	TGTGCCAGCACCTGGGCGAACACTGAAGCTTTCTTT	CASTWANTEAFF
TRBJ2-7	TRBV18	few	NA	TGTGCCAGCTCACCACCGATACAGAACTACGAGCAGTACTTC	CASSPPIQNYEQYF
TRBJ1-4	TRBV15	many	NA	TGTGCCACCAGCGACGACAGGATTAATGAAAAACTGTTTTTT	CATSDDRINEKLFF
TRBJ1-5	TRBV18	NA	NA	TGTGCCAGCTCAGCGGACGGACAGAACAATCAGCCCCAGCATTTT	CASSADGQNNQPQHF
TRBJ1-5	TRBV12-3/TRBV12-4	NA	TRBD1	TGTGCCAGCAGTGTCGACAGGGATCAGCCCCAGCATTTT	CASSVDRDQPQHF
TRBJ1-4	TRBV9	NA	TRBD1	TGTGCCAGCAGCCCACAGGGGGGATGGAGTGAAAAACTGTTTTTT	CASSPQGGWSEKLFF
TRBJ2-7	TRBV18	few	NA	TGTGCCAGCTCACCATACTGGGGAGAGGAGCAGTACTTC	CASSPYWGEEQYF
TRBJ1-1	TRBV25-1	medium-sized	TRBD1	TGTGCCAGCAGCTGGGACAGGGGAAGGGCTGAAGCTTTCTTT	CASSWDRGRAEAFF
TRBJ2-1	TRBV6-2/TRBV6-3	NA	TRBD2	TGTGCCAGCAGTTACTCGAGGGCGGGGGGGTACAATGAGCAGTTCTTC	CASSYSRAGGYNEQFF
TRBJ2-5	TRBV6-2/TRBV6-3	few	TRBD2	TGTGCCAGCAGTTACCGAGATAGGCGGGGGTGGCAAGAGACCCAGTACTTC	CASSYRDRRGWQETQYF
TRBJ1-1	TRBV5-1	NA	NA	TGCGCCAGCTTCAGGGGCATGAACACTGAAGCTTTCTTT	CASFRGMNTEAFF
TRBJ2-3	TRBV27	NA	NA	TGTGCCAGCAGCCGCCGATGGCGGGGGCTCACAGATACGCAGTATTTT	CASSRRWRGLTDTQYF
TRBJ2-1	TRBV7-8	many	NA	TGTGCCAGCAGCTACTTTGCGGGAAACAATGAGCAGTTCTTC	CASSYFAGNNEQFF
TRBJ2-2	TRBV19	NA	NA	TGTGCCAGTAAACCGGGTGGGGCCGCCGGGGAGCTGTTTTTT	CASKPGGAAGELFF
TRBJ1-2	TRBV12-3/TRBV12-4	NA	TRBD1	TGTGCCAGCAGCCATGACAGGGGGGGAGGAGACTTC	CASSHDRGGGDF
TRBJ1-4	TRBV4-1	NA	NA	TGCGCCAGCAGCCAAGAGGGGGCACGTAATGAAAAACTGTTTTTT	CASSQEGARNEKLFF
TRBJ2-3	TRBV9	NA	TRBD2	TGTGCCAGCAGCGTTAGCGGGGGGGCATCTGATACGCAGTATTTT	CASSVSGGASDTQYF
TRBJ1-5	TRBV5-1	NA	TRBD1	TGCGCCAGCAGCACGACAGGGGCTAGCAATCAGCCCCAGCATTTT	CASSTTGASNQPQHF
TRBJ1-6	TRBV6-5	NA	NA	TGTGCCAGCGGTCAGGGCGGCTCCTATAATTCACCCCTCCACTTT	CASGQGGSYNSPLHF
TRBJ1-2	TRBV30	NA	NA	TGTGCCTGGAGTGTAAAGACGGGCTATGGCTACACCTTC	CAWSVKTGYGYTF
TRBJ1-5	TRBV10-3	NA	NA	TGTGCCATCAGTGGGGGGGACCGGGATAGCAATCAGCCCCAGCATTTT	CAISGGDRDSNQPQHF
TRBJ1-4	TRBV7-9	NA	NA	TGTGCCAGCAGCCTGGACAACGATGAAAAACTGTTTTTT	CASSLDNDEKLFF
TRBJ1-4	TRBV27	NA	TRBD1	TGTGCCAGCAGTTCACGGGCGGGACAGGGGTATGAAAAACTGTTTTTT	CASSSRAGQGYEKLFF
TRBJ2-2	TRBV29-1	NA	TRBD1	TGCAGCGTTTCCGGGACAGGGGGTTGGAACACCGGGGAGCTGTTTTTT	CSVSGTGGWNTGELFF
TRBJ1-5	TRBV28	NA	NA	TGTGCCAGCACCCGAGGGGGTTTTAGCAATCAGCCCCAGCATTTT	CASTRGGFSNQPQHF
TRBJ2-1	TRBV2	few	TRBD1	TGTGCCAGCAGGGGACAGGCGAGCTACAATGAGCAGTTCTTC	CASRGQASYNEQFF
TRBJ2-3	TRBV2	NA	TRBD2	TGTGCCAGCAGGGGAGGGGGCACAGATACGCAGTATTTT	CASRGGGTDTQYF
TRBJ2-1	TRBV7-9	many	TRBD1	TGTGCCAGCAGCACTCAAACCCTGACAGGGAACAATGAGCAGTTCTTC	CASSTQTLTGNNEQFF
TRBJ1-1	TRBV14	many	NA	TGTGCCAGCAGCCAAGTACGCCGGGGGAGCACTGAAGCTTTCTTT	CASSQVRRGSTEAFF
TRBJ1-1	TRBV19	NA	TRBD1	TGTGCCAGTAGTACCGGACAGGGTCACACTGAAGCTTTCTTT	CASSTGQGHTEAFF
TRBJ2-1	TRBV4-3	NA	TRBD1	TGCGCCAGCAGCCCAGCTTGGACAGGATCCTACAATGAGCAGTTCTTC	CASSPAWTGSYNEQFF
TRBJ2-7	TRBV5-8	few	TRBD1	TGTGCCAGCAGCTCGGGGACAGGGGACTCCTACGAGCAGTACTTC	CASSSGTGDSYEQYF
TRBJ2-4	TRBV7-8	once	TRBD1	TGTGCCAGCAGCCCGGACGGGACAGGGATAGCCAAAAACATTCAGTACTTC	CASSPDGTGIAKNIQYF
TRBJ2-1	TRBV3-1/TRBV3-2	few	TRBD1	TGTGCCAGCAGCCAAGACAGGGGGCTGGGGGAGCAGTTCTTC	CASSQDRGLGEQFF
TRBJ1-1	TRBV6-2/TRBV6-3	NA	NA	TGTGCCAGCAGTTACCTGCTCTTAGGTAAGGGGACTGAAGCTTTCTTT	CASSYLLLGKGTEAFF
TRBJ1-4	TRBV6-5	NA	NA	TGTGCCAGCAGTCGGGGAGAAAAACTGTTTTTT	CASSRGEKLFF
TRBJ2-7	TRBV18	once	NA	TGTGCCAGCTCACCACGGACTGGGACCTACGAGCAGTACTTC	CASSPRTGTYEQYF
TRBJ2-1	TRBV20-1	NA	NA	TGCAGTGCTAGCCTTGACAATGAGCAGTTCTTC	CSASLDNEQFF
TRBJ1-3	TRBV4-3	NA	NA	TGCGCCAGCAGCCAAGATCTCGCAGGGGCGAGAGGGGGCACCATATATTTT	CASSQDLAGARGGTIYF
TRBJ2-1	TRBV6-5	NA	NA	TGTGCCAGCAGGCGCCCCGGGCCGGAGGCCGAGCAGTTCTTC	CASRRPGPEAEQFF